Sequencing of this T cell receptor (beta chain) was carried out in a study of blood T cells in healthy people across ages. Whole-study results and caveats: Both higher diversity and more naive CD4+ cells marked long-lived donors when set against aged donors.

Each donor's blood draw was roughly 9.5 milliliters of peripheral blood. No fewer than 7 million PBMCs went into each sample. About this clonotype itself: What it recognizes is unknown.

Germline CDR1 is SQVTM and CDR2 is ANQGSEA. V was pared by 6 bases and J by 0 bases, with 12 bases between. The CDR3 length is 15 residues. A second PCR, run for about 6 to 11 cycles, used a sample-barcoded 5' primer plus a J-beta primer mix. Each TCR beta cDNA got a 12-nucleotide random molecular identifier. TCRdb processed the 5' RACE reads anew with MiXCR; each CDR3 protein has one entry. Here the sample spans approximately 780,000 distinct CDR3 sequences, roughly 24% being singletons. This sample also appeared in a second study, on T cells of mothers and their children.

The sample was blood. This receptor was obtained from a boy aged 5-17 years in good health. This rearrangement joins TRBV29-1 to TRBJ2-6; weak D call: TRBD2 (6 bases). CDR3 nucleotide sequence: TGCAGCGTCCCTTCGGAGGGCTCTGGGGCCAACGTCCTGACTTTC. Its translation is CSVPSEGSGANVLTF. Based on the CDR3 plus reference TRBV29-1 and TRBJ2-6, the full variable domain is SAVISQKPSRDICQRGTSLTIQCQVDSQVTMMFWYRQQPGQSLTLIATANQGSEATYESGFVIDKFPISRPNLTFSTLTVSNMSPEDSSIYLCSVPSEGSGANVLTFGAGSRLTVL.